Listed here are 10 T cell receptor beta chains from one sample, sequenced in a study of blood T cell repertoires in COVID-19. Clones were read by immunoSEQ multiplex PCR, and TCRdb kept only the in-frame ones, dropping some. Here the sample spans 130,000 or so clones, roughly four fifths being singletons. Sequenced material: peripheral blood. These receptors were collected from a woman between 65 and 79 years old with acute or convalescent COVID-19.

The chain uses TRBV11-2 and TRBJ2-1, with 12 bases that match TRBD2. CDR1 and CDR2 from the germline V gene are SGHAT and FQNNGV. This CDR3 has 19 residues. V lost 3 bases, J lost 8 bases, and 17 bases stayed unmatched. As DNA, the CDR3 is TGTGCCAGCAGCTTCCTGGTTGGTCGACTAGCGGGGGCAAGGGATGAGCAGTTCTTC. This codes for CASSFLVGRLAGARDEQFF.

The CDR3 here is CASSRLQESNTEAFF. CDR3 nucleotide sequence: TGTGCCAGCAGCCGTTTACAGGAATCGAACACTGAAGCTTTCTTT. The chain couples TRBV7-9 to TRBJ1-1, with a tentative D call TRBD1 (5 bases). The CDR3 is 15 amino acids. Looked up from germline, CDR1 is SEHNR and CDR2 is FQNEAQ (reference sequence). V was shortened by 5 bases and J by 1 base, with 14 bases between the two germline ends. The complete variable domain, with remaining parts taken from reference TRBV7-9 and TRBJ1-1, reads DTGVSQNPRHKITKRGQNVTFRCDPISEHNRLYWYRQTLGQGPEFLTYFQNEAQLEKSRLLSDRFSAERPKGSFSTLEIQRTEQGDSAMYLCASSRLQESNTEAFFGQGTRLTVV.

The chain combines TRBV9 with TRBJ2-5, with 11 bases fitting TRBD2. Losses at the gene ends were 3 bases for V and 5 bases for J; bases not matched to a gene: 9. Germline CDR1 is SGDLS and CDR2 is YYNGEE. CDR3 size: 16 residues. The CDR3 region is CASSGLSGGADETQYF. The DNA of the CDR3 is TGTGCCAGCAGCGGTCTTAGCGGGGGGGCGGATGAGACCCAGTACTTC.

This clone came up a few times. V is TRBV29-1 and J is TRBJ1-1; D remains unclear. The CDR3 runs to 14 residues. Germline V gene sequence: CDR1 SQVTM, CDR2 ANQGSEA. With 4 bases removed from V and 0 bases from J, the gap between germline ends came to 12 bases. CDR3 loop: CSVVGTSMNTEAFF. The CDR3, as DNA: TGCAGCGTTGTTGGCACGTCCATGAACACTGAAGCTTTCTTT.

CDR3 nucleotides: TGTGCCAGCAGCCAGGGACTAGCGGGGGGCCAAGAGACCCAGTACTTC. Its translation: CASSQGLAGGQETQYF. The chain recombines TRBV7-2 with TRBJ2-5; 15 positions agree with TRBD2. Germline CDR1 SGHTA, CDR2 FQGNSA. This CDR3 contains 16 residues. Trimming removed 5 bases from V and 1 base from J; junction bases left unmatched: 2.

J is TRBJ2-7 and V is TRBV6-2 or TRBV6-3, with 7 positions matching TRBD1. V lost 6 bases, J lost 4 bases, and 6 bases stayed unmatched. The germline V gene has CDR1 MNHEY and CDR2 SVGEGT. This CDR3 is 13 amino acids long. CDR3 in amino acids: CASSLTGKYEQYF. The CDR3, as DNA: TGTGCCAGCAGCCTGACAGGGAAGTACGAGCAGTACTTC.

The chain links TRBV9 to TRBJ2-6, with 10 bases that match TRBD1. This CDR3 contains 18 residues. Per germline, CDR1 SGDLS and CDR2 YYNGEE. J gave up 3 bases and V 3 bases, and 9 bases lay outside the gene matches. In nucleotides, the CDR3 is TGTGCCAGCAGCGGACAGGGGGCATCACCCTATGGGGCCAACGTCCTGACTTTC. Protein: CASSGQGASPYGANVLTF.

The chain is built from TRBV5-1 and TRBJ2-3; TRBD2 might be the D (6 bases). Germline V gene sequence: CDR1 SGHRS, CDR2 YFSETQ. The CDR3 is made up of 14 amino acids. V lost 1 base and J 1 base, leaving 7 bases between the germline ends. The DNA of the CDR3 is TGCGCCAGCAGCTTGTCGGGAGGCACAGATACGCAGTATTTT. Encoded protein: CASSLSGGTDTQYF.

The CDR3 nucleotides read TGTGCCAGCAGAAGTACAGTTTACGAGCAGTACGTC. Its translation is CASRSTVYEQYV. The chain links TRBV2 to TRBJ2-7; no clear D. Trimming took off 6 bases at V and 4 bases at J, with 10 bases between the two ends. Looked up from germline, CDR1 is SNHLY and CDR2 is FYNNEI. The CDR3 spans 12 residues.

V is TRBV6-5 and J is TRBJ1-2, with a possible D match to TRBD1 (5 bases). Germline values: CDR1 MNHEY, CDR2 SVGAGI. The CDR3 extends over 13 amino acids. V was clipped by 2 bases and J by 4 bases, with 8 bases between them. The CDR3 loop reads CASSYGRGYGYTF. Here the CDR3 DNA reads TGTGCCAGCAGTTACGGGAGGGGCTATGGCTACACCTTC.